These 9 T cell receptor beta chains came from one sample sequenced in a study of human T cells and chemical hapten exposure. Sample time point: pre-sensitization, week 0. Indicated treatment: therapeutic diphenylcyclopropenone sensitization with weekly scalp DPC. TCRdb re-derived calls from the RACE reads in MiXCR, one entry per CDR3 protein. The data contain over 35,000 distinct CDR3 sequences, about 11% of them singletons. Sequenced material: whole blood, taken in connection with sensitization to the hapten diphenylcyclopropenone (DPC). These receptors all come from a man aged 25 to 45 with alopecia areata. Some clones in this sample may be carry-over from other donors' samples.

This clonotype has only a few counts. The J gene is TRBJ2-2, the V gene TRBV28; 7 nucleotides agree with TRBD2. Germline V gives CDR1 MDHEN, CDR2 SYDVKM. V dropped 3 bases and J dropped 1; count of bases not matched to a gene: 2. The CDR3 consists of 15 residues. CDR3 sequence: CASSLERENTGELFF. The CDR3 bases are TGTGCCAGCAGTTTGGAGCGGGAGAACACCGGGGAGCTGTTTTTT.

This clonotype was counted only a few times. The chain employs TRBV9 and TRBJ2-7; no clear D. V lost 0 bases and J 0 bases, leaving 7 bases between the germline ends. This CDR3 comprises 14 residues. Germline CDR1 SGDLS, CDR2 YYNGEE. The CDR3 coding sequence is TGTGCCAGCAGCGTAGGAACCTACTCCTACGAGCAGTACGTC. It is translated as CASSVGTYSYEQYV.

This clonotype has more than one count but fewer than ten. V is TRBV10-3 and J is TRBJ1-1; no clear D. The V and J ends lost 6 bases and 7 bases respectively, with 9 bases between them. There are 11 residues in the CDR3. Germline lookup yields CDR1 ENHRY and CDR2 SYGVKD. CDR3: CAISKADEAFF. The CDR3 nucleotides read TGTGCCATCAGCAAGGCAGATGAAGCTTTCTTT.

This clonotype has at least ten counts. The J gene is TRBJ2-7, the V gene TRBV7-9; D remains unclear. This CDR3 has 13 amino acids. The V gene lost 3 bases and the J gene lost 3 bases, with 9 bases spanning the gap. The germline V gene encodes CDR1 SEHNR and CDR2 FQNEAQ (reference sequence). CDR3 bases: TGTGCCAGCAGCTTCGGCAGTCACTACGAGCAGTACGTC. It specifies CASSFGSHYEQYV.

On this clonotype itself: A much larger clone sits a single nucleotide away, making a read error possible. This rearrangement joins TRBV20-1 to TRBJ1-5; 8 positions match TRBD1. This CDR3 has 12 amino acids. Germline CDR1 and CDR2: DFQATT and SNEGSKA (reference sequence). In nucleotides, the CDR3 is TGCAGTGCCGGACAGGGAAGTCAGTCCCAGCATTTT. This encodes CSAGQGSQSQHF.

This sequence joins TRBV7-9 and TRBJ2-7, with 10 bases that match TRBD1. V was pared by 5 bases and J by 3 bases, with 7 bases of the junction left unmatched. This CDR3 spans 15 amino acids. Germline CDR1 reads SEHNR; CDR2 reads FQNEAQ (reference sequence). In nucleotides, the CDR3 is TGTGCCAGCAGCACCGGGACAGGGGCTTTCTACGAGCAGTACTTC. It encodes CASSTGTGAFYEQYF.

This clonotype was found many times. This chain uses TRBV20-1 with TRBJ1-4, with 7 nucleotides matching TRBD1. The CDR3 length is 15 residues. The ends lost 2 bases at V and 5 bases at J; junction bases unmatched: 8. The germline CDR1 and CDR2 sequences are DFQATT and SNEGSKA (reference sequence). CDR3 sequence (DNA): TGCAGTGCTAGACCTTCGGCCAGGGGGAATGAAAAACTGTTTTTT. As protein: CSARPSARGNEKLFF.

The chain combines TRBV4-1 with TRBJ1-2, with D hard to call. In germline, CDR1 is MGHRA, CDR2 YSYEKL. The germline V and J ends were trimmed by 0 bases and 8 bases, with 10 bases remaining between them. This CDR3 is built from 13 residues. This CDR3 is CASSQDEQFGYTF. Written as DNA, the CDR3 is TGCGCCAGCAGCCAAGATGAACAGTTCGGCTACACCTTC.

At least ten counts were recorded for this clonotype. The chain couples TRBV12-3 or TRBV12-4 to TRBJ1-6, with a tentative D call TRBD1 (5 bases). This CDR3 has 14 residues. Trimming removed 3 bases from V and 10 bases from J, with 13 bases in between. CDR3 region: CASSFGQGESPLHF. The CDR3 region has the DNA TGTGCCAGCAGTTTCGGGCAGGGTGAATCACCCCTCCACTTT.